The sequence of this T cell receptor beta chain was determined in a study of cytomegalovirus exposure and HLA in healthy donors. Looked up from germline, CDR1 is SGHDT and CDR2 is YYEEEE. V dropped 2 bases and J dropped 6; count of bases not matched to a gene: 6. The CDR3 spans 15 residues. Separation from the roughly 690-subject first cohort characterized the roughly 120-subject validation cohort, to which the donors belonged. Concerning this clone: Its antigen is unidentified.

Assay used: immunoSEQ multiplex PCR; TCRdb lists only in-frame clones, some missing. The sample lists more than 110,000 clones, approximately 94% occurring once. Study-wide points: The investigators catalogued 150 to 200 TCR beta chains as cytomegalovirus-associated. While the bulk of TCR sequences proved rare, some public TCRs turned up in many donors.

This clonotype was obtained from a man aged 18 to 29 in good health and CMV-seropositive. The chain has TRBV5-6 and TRBJ2-1; 9 nucleotides agree with TRBD2. Sequenced: PBMCs. The CDR3 DNA is TGTGCCAGCAGCTTCCTGACTAGCGGAATCAATGAGCAGTTCTTC. Translated: CASSFLTSGINEQFF.